These T cell receptor beta chains were read from a single sample in a study of OX40 agonist ivuxolimab in advanced cancers. Sequencing was performed with immunoSEQ multiplex PCR; in TCRdb, only in-frame clones are kept and a portion is missing. The repertoire includes approximately 74,000 clones, more than 80% of them detected once, and approximately 2.2% sits in the top ten. The sample here was CD4+ or CD8+ T cells sorted from blood, taken in a trial of the OX40 agonist ivuxolimab. The receptor source for this set is an adult with an advanced solid tumor such as melanoma, head and neck, liver or kidney cancer. The CDR3 runs from the conserved cysteine through the conserved F or W. A D gene is named only where the DNA matches it firmly. Clone size is given for some rows only: seen once, a few or many times, or a class if the clone is expanded.

d_gene	v_gene	j_gene	abundance	CDR3nt	CDR3aa
-	TRBV27	TRBJ1-6	-	TGTGCCAGCAGTCCTTCTTTTGGAGGGAATTCACCCCTCCACTTT	CASSPSFGGNSPLHF
-	TRBV5-1	TRBJ2-2	-	TGCGCCAGCAGCCAGGACCCGGGTGGCACCGGGGAGCTGTTTTTT	CASSQDPGGTGELFF
-	TRBV6-5	TRBJ2-1	-	TGTGCCAGCAGTTACCCCACAGGGCGGGAGCAGTTCTTC	CASSYPTGREQFF
-	TRBV11-2	TRBJ1-3	-	TGTGCCAGCAGCTTAGCTGGACCCTTGAACACCATATATTTT	CASSLAGPLNTIYF
TRBD1	TRBV5-1	TRBJ1-2	-	TGCGCCAGCAGCCAAGGGACAGGGAAAGGCTATGGCTACACCTTC	CASSQGTGKGYGYTF
-	TRBV5-1	TRBJ2-7	-	TGCGCCACCTCCCCGGAGGGGGGGCGGGTAGGGCAGTACTTC	CATSPEGGRVGQYF
-	TRBV19	TRBJ2-1	-	TGTGCCAGTAGTATAGACCACACCAATGAGCAGTTCTTC	CASSIDHTNEQFF
TRBD1	TRBV7-8	TRBJ2-1	-	TGTGCCAGCAGCTTGGGTTTGGTGACAGGGGCAGGTAATGAGCAGTTCTTC	CASSLGLVTGAGNEQFF
-	TRBV7-2	TRBJ2-6	-	TGTGCCAGCAGCAATCCTAGGTCGCTTGGGGCCAACGTCCTGACTTTC	CASSNPRSLGANVLTF
TRBD2	TRBV27	TRBJ2-7	-	TGTGCCAGCAGTAAAGGACTAGCGGGGACCTACGAGCAGTACTTC	CASSKGLAGTYEQYF
-	TRBV28	TRBJ2-3	-	TGTGCCAGCAGTCTTATAGGGATTCTATACACAGATACGCAGTATTTT	CASSLIGILYTDTQYF
-	TRBV4-1	TRBJ2-7	-	TGCGCCAGCAGCCAAGTCCCAGGGCCCCACTACGAGCAGTACTTC	CASSQVPGPHYEQYF
-	TRBV14	TRBJ2-1	once	TGTGCCAGCAGCCAAAACCTCCAGGGTGGCTCCTACAATGAGCAGTTCTTC	CASSQNLQGGSYNEQFF
-	TRBV21-1	TRBJ2-7	-	TGTGCCAGCAGCTCCCGGGACGGGGAAGCCTACGAGCAGTACTTC	CASSSRDGEAYEQYF
TRBD1	TRBV5-1	TRBJ1-1	-	TGCGCCAGCAGCTTGGGAACCGGGACAGGGACTGAAGCTTTCTTT	CASSLGTGTGTEAFF
TRBD1	TRBV29-1	TRBJ1-2	-	TGCGGCGGAGGGGGGACAGGTGGCTACACCTTC	CGGGGTGGYTF
-	TRBV19	TRBJ1-1	-	TGTGCCAGTAGTCCCCAGTTGAACACTGAAGCTTTCTTT	CASSPQLNTEAFF
TRBD1	TRBV5-4	TRBJ1-3	-	TGTGCCAGCAGCTTGCAGGGGGTATCTCGAAACACCATATATTTT	CASSLQGVSRNTIYF
TRBD1	TRBV10-1	TRBJ2-7	few	TGCGCCAGGGAGGACAGGCCGGCCTACGAGCAGTACTTC	CAREDRPAYEQYF
TRBD1	TRBV6-5	TRBJ2-7	-	TGTGCCAGCAGTTACCCCAACAGGGGGCAAGACGAGCAGTACTTC	CASSYPNRGQDEQYF
-	TRBV19	TRBJ1-2	-	TGCGCCAGTATAGGACAGTCTAACTATGGCTACACCTTC	CASIGQSNYGYTF
TRBD2	TRBV7-2	TRBJ2-7	-	TGTGCCAGCAGCTTAGTAGGAGGACTAGCGGCCGCCTACGAGCAGTACTTC	CASSLVGGLAAAYEQYF
TRBD1	TRBV7-3	TRBJ1-1	-	TGTGCCAGCAGTCCAAGCTCAGGGGGGACTGAAGCTTTCTTT	CASSPSSGGTEAFF
-	TRBV7-8	TRBJ2-4	-	TGTGCCAGCAGCTTAGTGGGCGGGCGAAGCAAAAACATTCAGTACTTC	CASSLVGGRSKNIQYF
-	TRBV6-1	TRBJ1-4	-	TGTGCCAGCAGTTGGACGCTCGAAAAACTGTTTTTT	CASSWTLEKLFF
TRBD1	TRBV11-2	TRBJ1-5	-	TGTGCCAGCAGCTTAAAACCCCGGGGGACAGGGAGCAATCAGCCCCAGCATTTT	CASSLKPRGTGSNQPQHF
TRBD1	TRBV5-4	TRBJ1-2	-	TGTGCCAGCAGCTTAAAACAGGGGGCGGAGGGCTACACCTTC	CASSLKQGAEGYTF
-	TRBV18	TRBJ1-5	-	TGTGCCAGCTCCCCAGTGGCAGAAGATCAGCCCCAGCATTTT	CASSPVAEDQPQHF
-	TRBV7-3	TRBJ1-2	once	TGTGCCAGCAGCGAGGGACCGACTCACTATGGCTACACCTTC	CASSEGPTHYGYTF
-	TRBV5-1	TRBJ2-5	-	TGCGCCAGCAGCTTGTTGGAGACCCAGTACTTC	CASSLLETQYF
TRBD2	TRBV5-1	TRBJ2-5	few	TGCGCCAGCAGCTGGACTAGCGGGAGCCGGGGGGAGACCCAGTACTTC	CASSWTSGSRGETQYF
TRBD2	TRBV27	TRBJ2-1	-	TGTGCCAGCAGTCCCACAGGGACTAGCGGGCGGGTGTTTAGGTCCAATGAGCAGTTCTTC	CASSPTGTSGRVFRSNEQFF
-	TRBV19	TRBJ1-2	-	TGTGCCAGTAGTAGGGACTTGGAGGACTATGGCTACACCTTC	CASSRDLEDYGYTF
-	TRBV7-2	TRBJ2-2	-	TGTGCCAGCAGCTTAGTCCACAGGGATACCGGGGAGCTGTTTTTT	CASSLVHRDTGELFF
TRBD1	TRBV15	TRBJ1-5	few	TGTGCCACCAGCAAAGACAGGGGTTATCAGCCCCAGCATTTT	CATSKDRGYQPQHF
-	TRBV28	TRBJ2-7	-	TGTGCCAGCAGTTTAAGGGGCTCTACCTCCTACGAGCAGTACTTC	CASSLRGSTSYEQYF
-	TRBV5-8	TRBJ1-6	-	TGTGCCAGCAGCCCCGGCCCTTATAATTCACCCCTCCACTTT	CASSPGPYNSPLHF
TRBD2	TRBV5-1	TRBJ2-1	-	TGCGCCAGCAGCCCTGGTACTAGCGGGAGGACTCCTGAGCAGTTCTTC	CASSPGTSGRTPEQFF
TRBD1	TRBV7-8	TRBJ1-5	once	TGTGCCAGCAGCATGGGACAGATCACTTTCAATCAGCCCCAGCATTTT	CASSMGQITFNQPQHF
TRBD2	TRBV11-1	TRBJ2-3	-	TGTGCCAGCAGCTTAGGCGGCGGGAGGGCGGCAGATACGCAGTATTTT	CASSLGGGRAADTQYF